This TCR beta chain was retrieved from a study of cytomegalovirus exposure and HLA in healthy donors. Study context: Previous work identified roughly 120 million unique TCR beta sequences from around 200 million T cells. Study-wide results and caveats: The majority of TCR sequences were rare, yet some public TCRs appeared in many donors.

The V and J ends lost 4 bases and 7 bases, in that order; junction bases with no gene match: 11. The germline V gene encodes CDR1 MNHEY and CDR2 SMNVEV (reference sequence). This CDR3 is 15 amino acids long. Concerning this clone: Its antigen is not known.

13 Jbeta primers and 60 Vbeta primers were used for the PCR. TCRdb's copy holds only in-frame clones and misses some; the assay was immunoSEQ multiplex PCR. The repertoire holds tens of thousands of clones, with 70% to 80% as singletons. The receptor was isolated from a young man in good health and CMV-seronegative. V gene TRBV27 combines with J gene TRBJ1-2, with 8 positions matching TRBD1. Sequencing input: PBMCs. The CDR3, as DNA: TGTGCCAGCAGTTCACGGACAGGGTTGTTCTCTGGCTACACCTTC. Amino acids: CASSSRTGLFSGYTF.